This T cell receptor (beta chain) was observed in a study of CD8 T cells in Susac syndrome. Deletions cut 6 bases from V and 7 bases from J, with 18 bases between. CDR3 length: 14 amino acids. Germline V gene lookup returns CDR1 SGHVS and CDR2 FNYEAQ. With random hexamers, reverse transcription was performed on about 0.45 to 1 ug of RNA. Each CDR3 protein gets one entry after TCRdb re-called the immunoSEQ multiplex PCR reads with MiXCR. This table has under 300,000 distinct CDR3 sequences, about 96% appearing once. The V call is TRBV7-6, the J call TRBJ2-5, with D perhaps TRBD1 (5 bases). Sequences were obtained from CD4+ T cells from PBMCs. The sequence was collected from a human donor with Susac syndrome. The CDR3 loop is CASSLRDREGTQYF. CDR3 DNA sequence: TGTGCCAGCAGTCTCCGAGACAGAGAAGGGACCCAGTACTTC. The full variable domain, its missing parts supplied by reference TRBV7-6 and TRBJ2-5, is GAGVSQSPRYKVTKRGQDVALRCDPISGHVSLYWYRQALGQGPEFLTYFNYEAQQDKSGLPNDRFSAERPEGSISTLTIQRTEQRDSAMYRCASSLRDREGTQYFGPGTRLLVL.